This is a list of T cell receptor beta chains from one sample in a study of shared clonotypes between healthy human individuals. Repertoires were generated with immunoSEQ multiplex PCR, while TCRdb's copy carries only in-frame clones and drops some. There are 600,000 to 750,000 clones in the sample; roughly two thirds occur only once, and more than 1.5% lies in the top ten. The sequencing input was memory CD4+ T cells sorted from blood. These receptor sequences come from a woman aged 25 to 45 in good health. Both conserved end residues are part of each CDR3. A D gene is named only where the DNA matches it firmly. Size tells how often a clone was seen (once, few, many) or the class of an expanded clone, and some rows leave it out.

d_call clone_size j_call v_call cdr3_nt cdr3_aa
TRBD1 . TRBJ1-1 TRBV11-2 TGTGCCAGCAGCAAGGACGGGACAGTAGTAAACACTGAAGCTTTCTTT CASSKDGTVVNTEAFF
. . TRBJ2-3 TRBV5-1 TGCGCCAGGGGCCTGGTCACCCTCCCAGATACGCAGTATTTT CARGLVTLPDTQYF
TRBD2 . TRBJ2-3 TRBV4-1 TGCGCCAGCAGCCCCGGACGGGGACTAGCGGGAGGTGGGGGCACAGATACGCAGTATTTT CASSPGRGLAGGGGTDTQYF
. . TRBJ1-1 TRBV6-1 TGTGCCAGCAGAACCCAAGACACCATGAACACTGAAGCTTTCTTT CASRTQDTMNTEAFF
. . TRBJ2-7 TRBV2 TGTGCCAGCAGATTGACAGTCGGATACGAGCAGTACTTC CASRLTVGYEQYF
. once TRBJ2-6 TRBV28 TGTGCCAGCAGTTTCCTGCAGGCTGGGGCCAACGTCCTGACTTTC CASSFLQAGANVLTF
. once TRBJ2-2 TRBV6-1 TGTGCCACCATCTGGACCGCGGTTACCACCGGGGAGCTGTTTTTT CATIWTAVTTGELFF
. . TRBJ1-2 TRBV28 TGTGCCAGCAGGAGAGGAGGATCGGACTATGGCTACACCTTC CASRRGGSDYGYTF
. . TRBJ1-1 TRBV4-1 TGCGCCAGCAGCCAAGTTAACTCAGGGGAAGCTTTCTTT CASSQVNSGEAFF
. . TRBJ2-5 TRBV11-2 TGTGCCAGCAGCTTAGTGAGCGCAGAGACCCAGTACTTC CASSLVSAETQYF
. . TRBJ2-7 TRBV2 TGTGCCAGCAGCCAGGTAGTTGGGTCCTACGAGCAGTACTTC CASSQVVGSYEQYF
. . TRBJ2-2 TRBV6-5 TGTGCCAGCACCCCAGCCGCCGACAACACCGGGGAGCTGTTTTTT CASTPAADNTGELFF
TRBD1 . TRBJ1-4 TRBV18 TGTGCCAGCTCACCTTACACCATGGGACAGGGACATGAAAAACTGTTTTTT CASSPYTMGQGHEKLFF
TRBD2 . TRBJ2-2 TRBV19 TGTGCCAGTAGTCTAGGACTAGCGGGAGGGATCACCGGGGAGCTGTTTTTT CASSLGLAGGITGELFF
. . TRBJ2-1 TRBV18 TGTGCCAGCTCCCCTTCGACAGGGACTAACACCAACTACAATGAGCAGTTCTTC CASSPSTGTNTNYNEQFF
TRBD2 . TRBJ2-3 TRBV4-2 TGTGCCAGCAGCCAGCTGGCTAGCGGGAGGGGGTCAGATACGCAGTATTTT CASSQLASGRGSDTQYF
TRBD1 . TRBJ2-7 TRBV27 TGTGCCAGCTTTACTCCTAGGGGGCGTCCAGGTCCCTACGAGCAGTACTTC CASFTPRGRPGPYEQYF
TRBD2 few TRBJ2-1 TRBV5-1 TGCGCCAGCAGCCCGGGACTAAATGAGCAGTTCTTC CASSPGLNEQFF
. . TRBJ2-3 TRBV6-1 TGTGCCAGCAGTGAGGTGGTGGCAGGGGGAGGAGATACGCAGTATTTT CASSEVVAGGGDTQYF
. . TRBJ1-1 TRBV28 TGTGCCAGCAGTCCCTTCGGGACTTCAAAGGTAGCTTTCTTT CASSPFGTSKVAFF
TRBD2 few TRBJ2-7 TRBV5-1 TGCGCCAGCAGCTTGGAGGGGACTAGCGGGCCCGGGGAGCAGTACTTC CASSLEGTSGPGEQYF
. . TRBJ2-1 TRBV7-6 TGTGCCAGCAGCGTGGGTACTAGGAACAATGAGCAGTTCTTC CASSVGTRNNEQFF
TRBD2 . TRBJ2-5 TRBV7-8 TGTGCCAGCAGTTGGAGCGGGAGGAGGGAGACCCAGTACTTC CASSWSGRRETQYF
. . TRBJ2-3 TRBV12-2 TGTGCAAGTCGCCTTCTGACTAGCGGGAAAGTCCCAGATACGCAGTATTTT CASRLLTSGKVPDTQYF
TRBD1 . TRBJ1-5 TRBV6-5 TGTGCCAGCAGCCTACAGGGGTCTCGGGGTCAGCCCCAGCATTTT CASSLQGSRGQPQHF
. . TRBJ1-1 TRBV6-1 TGTGCCATTCACCCCCTCCGGGCCACTGAAGCTTTCTTT CAIHPLRATEAFF
. . TRBJ1-1 TRBV11-2 TGTGCCAGCAGCTTACCCGGGATGAACACTGAAGCTTTCTTT CASSLPGMNTEAFF
. few TRBJ1-3 TRBV5-6 TGTGCCAGCACGCCCCGGACCTCTGGAAACACCATATATTTT CASTPRTSGNTIYF
. . TRBJ2-2 TRBV2 TGTGCCAGCAGTGTGGGCCGGACGGGAAACACCGGGGAGCTGTTTTTT CASSVGRTGNTGELFF
. . TRBJ1-4 TRBV25-1 TGTGCCAGCAGTGAATCCTACATTGCAACTAATGAAAAACTGTTTTTT CASSESYIATNEKLFF
. . TRBJ1-1 TRBV5-1 TGCGCCAGCAGCGAAACGGTGAACACTGAAGCTTTCTTT CASSETVNTEAFF
TRBD2 once TRBJ2-5 TRBV14 TGTGCCAGCAGCCAAAGGACTAGCGGGAGACTCATCACTCAAGAGACCCAGTACTTC CASSQRTSGRLITQETQYF
TRBD1 . TRBJ1-5 TRBV7-6 TGTGCCAGCAGCTTAGATGTAGGGGGCCTAAATCAGCCCCAGCATTTT CASSLDVGGLNQPQHF
. . TRBJ1-5 TRBV5-6 TGTGCCAGCAGCTCCCAGGAAGAGCCCCAGCATTTT CASSSQEEPQHF
. . TRBJ2-7 TRBV6-6 TGTGCCAGCAGTTCCCCGCGGGACAGATACGAGCAGTACTTC CASSSPRDRYEQYF
. . TRBJ1-1 TRBV6-6 TGTGCCAGCAGTTACTCGAGCCAAGGGGTCCCTGAAGCTTTCTTT CASSYSSQGVPEAFF
TRBD1 . TRBJ2-2 TRBV7-8 TGTGCCAGCAGCCCAGGAGGACAGGGGACCGGGGAGCTGTTTTTT CASSPGGQGTGELFF
TRBD2 few TRBJ2-1 TRBV10-1 TGCGCCAGCAGCTCTAGCGGGAGGGCCTACGGCAATGAGCAGTTCTTC CASSSSGRAYGNEQFF
TRBD1 . TRBJ1-5 TRBV19 TGTGCCAGTAGCCGGTGGGAGTTGAGGGGGCGGTATCAGCCCCAGCATTTT CASSRWELRGRYQPQHF
. . TRBJ2-4 TRBV15 TGTGCCACCAGCAGAGATTCCGGGAGAGCCAAAAACATTCAGTACTTC CATSRDSGRAKNIQYF
TRBD1 many TRBJ1-3 TRBV28 TGTGCCAGCAGTTTAGCCGGGACAGGGAAAGGAAACACCATATATTTT CASSLAGTGKGNTIYF
. . TRBJ1-4 TRBV5-4 TGTGCCAGCAGAACGTCAACAACTAATGAAAAACTGTTTTTT CASRTSTTNEKLFF
TRBD2 . TRBJ2-3 TRBV29-1 TGCAGCGTACGGACTAGCGGGAGAACAGATACGCAGTATTTT CSVRTSGRTDTQYF
TRBD2 few TRBJ2-1 TRBV4-2 TGTGCCAGCAGCCAAGCCGGGACTAGCGGGCACAATGAGCAGTTCTTC CASSQAGTSGHNEQFF
. . TRBJ1-2 TRBV19 TGTGCCAGTAGTATAGTGTGGGCGCGTGGCTACACCTTC CASSIVWARGYTF
TRBD1 few TRBJ1-4 TRBV6-5 TGTGCCAGCAGTCCACCGGGACAGGGTCGAAAACTGTTTTTT CASSPPGQGRKLFF
. . TRBJ1-1 TRBV11-2 TGTGCCAGCAGCTTATCGGGAGGGGTAAGAAACACTGAAGCTTTCTTT CASSLSGGVRNTEAFF
. . TRBJ2-7 TRBV9 TGTGCCAGCAGCGTAGGGGGGGTGGCCGTCGAGCAGTACTTC CASSVGGVAVEQYF
. . TRBJ2-7 TRBV30 TGTGCCTGGAGGGGTATGGACGAGCAGTACTTC CAWRGMDEQYF
. . TRBJ1-3 TRBV7-9 TGTGCCAGCAGCTTAGGAGCCGTTGGGCCTGGAAACACCATATATTTT CASSLGAVGPGNTIYF
TRBD1 . TRBJ2-2 TRBV9 TGTGCCAGCAGCTGGGGACAGGCCAGCAGGGAGCTGTTTTTT CASSWGQASRELFF
TRBD1 . TRBJ1-4 TRBV15 TGTGCCACCAGCAGAGATTATGGGACAGTTAATGAAAAACTGTTTTTT CATSRDYGTVNEKLFF
TRBD1 . TRBJ2-2 TRBV5-1 TGCGCCAGCAGCCCGACAGGGGATACAGGGGAGCTGTTTTTT CASSPTGDTGELFF
TRBD2 . TRBJ2-3 TRBV28 TGTGCCAGCTTCCCCGGGGGGGCCGGACATACGCAGTATTTT CASFPGGAGHTQYF
TRBD2 . TRBJ2-7 TRBV28 TGTGCCAGCACTACCGGGACTAGCGGGAGATGGTCCTACGAGCAGTACTTC CASTTGTSGRWSYEQYF
. . TRBJ2-1 TRBV11-3 TGTGCCAGCAGCTCCTTAGCGGAGTTGGGTGAGCAGTTCTTC CASSSLAELGEQFF
TRBD1 many TRBJ2-7 TRBV10-2 TGCGCCAGCAGTGCGGACAGGAACTACGAGCAGTACTTC CASSADRNYEQYF